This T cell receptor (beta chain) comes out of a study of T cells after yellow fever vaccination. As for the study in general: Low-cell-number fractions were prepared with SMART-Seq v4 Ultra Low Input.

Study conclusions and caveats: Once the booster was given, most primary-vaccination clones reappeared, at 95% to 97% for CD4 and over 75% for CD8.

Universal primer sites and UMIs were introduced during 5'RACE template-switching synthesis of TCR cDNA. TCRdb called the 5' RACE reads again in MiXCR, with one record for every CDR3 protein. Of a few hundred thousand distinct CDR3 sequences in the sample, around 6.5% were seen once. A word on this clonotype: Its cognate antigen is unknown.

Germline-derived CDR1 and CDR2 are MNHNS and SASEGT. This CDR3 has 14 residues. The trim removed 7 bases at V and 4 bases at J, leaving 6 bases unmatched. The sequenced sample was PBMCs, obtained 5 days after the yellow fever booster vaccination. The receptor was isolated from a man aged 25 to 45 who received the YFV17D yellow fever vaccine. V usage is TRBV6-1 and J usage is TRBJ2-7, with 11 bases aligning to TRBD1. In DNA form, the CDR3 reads TGTGCCAGCAAGGGGGACAGGGGGACTTACGAGCAGTACTTC. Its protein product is CASKGDRGTYEQYF.